These 9 T cell receptor beta chains originate from one sample sequenced in a study of blood T cell repertoires in COVID-19. Clones were sequenced by immunoSEQ multiplex PCR, and TCRdb holds only the in-frame ones, with some missing. The sample has 200,000 to 300,000 clones, approximately 84% seen once. Sequencing was done on a sample of peripheral blood. Source of these receptors: a man in his fifties or sixties with acute or convalescent COVID-19.

The chain joins TRBV6-5 to TRBJ2-3; no clear D. With 5 bases removed from V and 4 bases from J, the gap between germline ends came to 10 bases. The germline gives CDR1 MNHEY, CDR2 SVGAGI. The CDR3 runs 13 residues. The CDR3 bases are TGTGCCAGCAGTCAAAATTTCCCAGATACGCAGTATTTT. It codes for CASSQNFPDTQYF.

The chain couples TRBV15 to TRBJ1-4, with no clear D. CDR3 length equals 15 residues. V was pared by 1 base and J by 4 bases, with 10 bases between. Germline V gene sequence: CDR1 LNHNV, CDR2 YYDKDF (reference sequence). The CDR3 DNA reads TGTGCCACCAGCAGAGGCGGGCCCAATAATGAAAAACTGTTTTTT. Amino acid sequence: CATSRGGPNNEKLFF.

V gene TRBV19 combines with J gene TRBJ1-3; D gene uncertain. The CDR3 consists of 15 residues. V was shortened by 7 bases and J by 4 bases, with 17 bases between the two germline ends. Looked up from germline, CDR1 is LNHDA and CDR2 is SQIVND (reference sequence). The CDR3 loop is CASKWTGKVGNTIYF. The CDR3 DNA is TGTGCCAGTAAATGGACGGGAAAGGTCGGAAACACCATATATTTT.

A single count supports this clone. The chain links TRBV3-1 (or the pseudogene TRBV3-2) to TRBJ2-4; the match to TRBD1 covers 12 bases. The junction had 14 bases not matched to a gene; V was cut back by 9 bases and J by 2 bases. Per the germline V gene, CDR1 is LGHDT and CDR2 is YNNKEL (reference sequence). CDR3 length: 18 residues. The CDR3 DNA follows: TGTGCCAGTGGACGTCCCGGGACAGGGGGCGAATCCAAAAACATTCAGTACTTC. Amino acid sequence: CASGRPGTGGESKNIQYF.

The rearrangement joins TRBV6-5 to TRBJ2-5; 12 bases align to TRBD2. The length of the CDR3 is 15 residues. The V gene end was trimmed by 5 bases and the J gene end by 2 bases; junction bases not matched to a gene: 3. Germline V gene data show CDR1 as MNHEY and CDR2 as SVGAGI. This CDR3 is CASSITSGGQETQYF. The CDR3 nucleotides read TGTGCCAGCAGTATCACTAGCGGGGGGCAAGAGACCCAGTACTTC.

This clone has only a few counts. The chain combines TRBV6-2 or TRBV6-3 with TRBJ2-2; 7 bases agree with TRBD1. This CDR3 comprises 16 residues. Trimming at V came to 4 bases and at J to 4 bases, leaving 9 bases not matched to a gene. Germline-derived CDR1 and CDR2 are MNHEY and SVGEGT. The CDR3 reads CASSSRYRGGTGELFF. CDR3 DNA: TGTGCCAGCAGTTCCCGCTACAGGGGTGGCACCGGGGAGCTGTTTTTT.

The chain carries TRBV5-1 and TRBJ2-3; TRBD2 agrees at 8 bases. The CDR3 runs 13 residues. Germline V lookup: CDR1 SGHRS, CDR2 YFSETQ. Trimming at V came to 5 bases and at J to 2 bases, leaving 1 base not matched to a gene. The CDR3 spells CASRTSVTDTQYF. CDR3 DNA: TGCGCCAGCAGGACTAGCGTCACAGATACGCAGTATTTT. Drawing the rest from reference TRBV5-1 and TRBJ2-3, the complete variable domain is KAGVTQTPRYLIKTRGQQVTLSCSPISGHRSVSWYQQTPGQGLQFLFEYFSETQRNKGNFPGRFSGRQFSNSRSEMNVSTLELGDSALYLCASRTSVTDTQYFGPGTRLTVL.

The V call is TRBV6-1, the J call TRBJ2-3; TRBD1 might be the D (6 bases). The CDR3 has 15 amino acids. The germline V and J ends were trimmed by 3 bases and 3 bases, with 13 bases remaining between them. The germline CDR1 and CDR2 sequences are MNHNS and SASEGT. The CDR3 loop reads CASSDQGHGTDTQYF. CDR3 nucleotides: TGTGCCAGCAGTGATCAGGGGCATGGGACAGATACGCAGTATTTT.

The chain employs TRBV21-1 and TRBJ1-1; TRBD1, the table's D call, lacks a check against the DNA. TRBV21-1 is recorded as a pseudogene. The CDR3 totals 17 residues. The CDR3: CASSKRRPGHMNTEAFF. The CDR3 DNA reads TGTGCCAGCAGCAAACGAAGGCCAGGCCACATGAACACTGAAGCTTTCTTT.